These 15 T cell receptor beta chains were sequenced from one sample in a study of long-term antiretroviral therapy in people with HIV. It was version v3.0 of the immunoSEQ assay that was run at survey level. The repertoire was sequenced with immunoSEQ multiplex PCR; TCRdb's copy has only in-frame clones and lacks some. The repertoire holds nearly 25,000 clones, with less than 80% as singletons. The sequencing here drew on unsorted PBMCs, taken 1.2 years after starting antiretroviral therapy. These receptors originate from a woman aged 40 to 50 with HIV.

CDR3: CASSSTSQVRTDTQYF. The CDR3 bases are TGTGCCAGCAGCTCGACTAGTCAAGTAAGAACAGATACGCAGTATTTT. The chain links TRBV7-9 to TRBJ2-3; TRBD2 is a possible D gene (6 bases). The V end was cut by 4 bases, the J end by 3 bases, with 17 bases between. Germline CDR1 SEHNR, CDR2 FQNEAQ (reference sequence). The length of the CDR3 is 16 residues.

This sequence joins TRBV29-1 and TRBJ1-4; 8 nucleotides align to TRBD1. Germline CDR1 and CDR2: SQVTM and ANQGSEA. The CDR3 totals 12 residues. Trimming cost V 5 bases and J 9 bases; bases outside gene matches: 5. The CDR3 coding sequence is TGCAGCGTTCAGGACAGGGAAAAAAAACTGTTTTTT. Protein: CSVQDREKKLFF.

The V call is TRBV10-3, the J call TRBJ1-1, with D unclear. Germline V gene sequence: CDR1 ENHRY, CDR2 SYGVKD. This CDR3 has 15 amino acids. Between the trimmed V and J ends, which lost 0 bases and 1 base, there was a span of 9 bases. The CDR3 DNA sequence: TGTGCCATCAGTGAGTCGAGTCCAGCGAACACTGAAGCTTTCTTT. It specifies CAISESSPANTEAFF.

The rearrangement uses TRBV6-1 and TRBJ1-3, with 8 nucleotides matching TRBD1. The length of the CDR3 is 15 residues. CDR1 MNHNS and CDR2 SASEGT come from the germline V gene. V lost 11 bases, J lost 4 bases, and 13 bases stayed unmatched. The CDR3 loop is CAAGYQGAGGNTIYF. For the CDR3, the DNA is TGTGCCGCGGGATACCAGGGGGCAGGCGGAAACACCATATATTTT.

The rearrangement joins TRBV6-5 to TRBJ1-1, with 9 bases identical to TRBD1. The CDR3 has 15 amino acids. From germline, CDR1 is MNHEY and CDR2 SVGAGI. V shed 0 bases, J shed 5 bases, and the junction held 4 bases outside the gene matches. For the CDR3, the DNA is TGTGCCAGCAGTTACTCGAGACAGGGGGGGACTGAAGCTTTCTTT. Its protein is CASSYSRQGGTEAFF.

The rearrangement joins TRBV15 to TRBJ1-1; D is unresolved. The CDR3 runs 14 residues. V lost 6 bases, J lost 4 bases, and 15 bases lay in between. Germline values: CDR1 LNHNV, CDR2 YYDKDF (reference sequence). The CDR3 reads CATSFGGGATEAFF. In DNA, the CDR3 is TGTGCCACCAGTTTCGGTGGCGGTGCCACTGAAGCTTTCTTT. Drawing the rest from reference TRBV15 and TRBJ1-1, the complete variable domain is DAMVIQNPRYQVTQFGKPVTLSCSQTLNHNVMYWYQQKSSQAPKLLFHYYDKDFNNEADTPDNFQSRRPNTSFCFLDIRSPGLGDTAMYLCATSFGGGATEAFFGQGTRLTVV.

This clone has just a few counts. The chain is built from TRBV27 and TRBJ2-2, with TRBD2 matching over 13 bases. Unmatched junction bases numbered 3, after V lost 2 bases and J lost 0 bases. The CDR3 length is 18 residues. Germline lookup yields CDR1 MNHEY and CDR2 SMNVEV (reference sequence). CDR3 in amino acids: CASSLRGTSGTNTGELFF. The CDR3 nucleotides read TGTGCCAGCAGTTTAAGGGGGACTAGCGGGACGAACACCGGGGAGCTGTTTTTT.

The V and J genes are TRBV19 and TRBJ1-3; unclear D gene. CDR3 length equals 13 residues. Trimming cost V 5 bases and J 10 bases, with 15 bases left between them. The germline CDR1 and CDR2 sequences are LNHDA and SQIVND (reference sequence). The CDR3 coding sequence is TGTGCCAGTAGTTACCGGGAAGATCAGACCATATATTTT. Its translation: CASSYREDQTIYF.

CDR3 coding DNA: TGTGCCAGCAGCCCCACCGGGACACCGAACACCGGGGAGCTGTTTTTT. It codes for CASSPTGTPNTGELFF. V usage is TRBV7-9 and J usage is TRBJ2-2, with a possible D match to TRBD1 (6 bases). The CDR3 contains 16 residues. V was shortened by 5 bases and J by 0 bases, with 13 bases between the two germline ends. Per the germline V gene, CDR1 is SEHNR and CDR2 is FQNEAQ (reference sequence).

The chain uses TRBV13 and TRBJ2-5; D not resolved. Germline V gene lookup returns CDR1 PRHDT and CDR2 FYEKMQ (reference sequence). This CDR3 spans 15 amino acids. Trimming cost V 4 bases and J 3 bases, with 15 bases left between them. In DNA form, the CDR3 reads TGTGCCAGCAGCTCAGCCTTGGGGTCAAAAGAGACCCAGTACTTC. Translated, it gives CASSSALGSKETQYF. The full variable domain, rest sourced from reference TRBV13 and TRBJ2-5, is AAGVIQSPRHLIKEKRETATLKCYPIPRHDTVYWYQQGPGQDPQFLISFYEKMQSDKGSIPDRFSAQQFSDYHSELNMSSLELGDSALYFCASSSALGSKETQYFGPGTRLLVL.

This clone was picked up a small number of times. The V and J genes are TRBV28 and TRBJ1-2, with D maybe TRBD1 (5 bases). This CDR3 is built from 13 residues. With 7 bases removed from V and 7 bases from J, the gap between germline ends came to 16 bases. Germline V CDR1 and CDR2: MDHEN, SYDVKM. The CDR3 spells CASTTRGGGGYTF. Written as DNA, the CDR3 is TGTGCCAGCACCACAAGGGGCGGGGGTGGCTACACCTTC.

J is TRBJ2-1 and V is TRBV11-3; TRBD2 matches 7 bases. With V trimmed by 4 bases and J by 3 bases, 9 bases remained unmatched. The CDR3 consists of 16 residues. Per germline, CDR1 SGHNT and CDR2 YENEEA. In DNA form, the CDR3 reads TGTGCCAGCAGCTCTCTTGGAGGCGGGGGCTACAATGAGCAGTTCTTC. Translated: CASSSLGGGGYNEQFF.

The chain links TRBV19 to TRBJ1-3, with D hard to call. From germline, CDR1 is LNHDA and CDR2 SQIVND (reference sequence). Trimming removed 3 bases from V and 0 bases from J, with 12 bases in between. The CDR3 consists of 16 residues. CDR3 sequence (DNA): TGTGCCAGTAGTATTAGGTCGAGTATCTCTGGAAACACCATATATTTT. It yields the protein CASSIRSSISGNTIYF.

The chain uses TRBV13 and TRBJ1-1; D not certain. In germline, CDR1 is PRHDT, CDR2 FYEKMQ (reference sequence). Trimming removed 5 bases from V and 6 bases from J, with 22 bases in between. The CDR3 has 16 amino acids. Here the CDR3 DNA reads TGTGCCAGCAGCCCACTCTCGGTAAAGGGAGCGTCTGAAGCTTTCTTT. Its translation is CASSPLSVKGASEAFF.

This clone was observed a handful of times. The gene calls are TRBV6-6 and TRBJ1-5, with TRBD1 identical over 9 bases. Germline V CDR1 and CDR2: MNHNY, SVGAGI (reference sequence). CDR3 length equals 16 residues. After removal of 6 bases from V and 4 bases from J, the junction contained 10 bases not matched to a gene. The chain's CDR3 is CASRAPQTGGNQPQHF. In DNA, the CDR3 is TGTGCCAGCAGGGCACCACAGACAGGGGGAAATCAGCCCCAGCATTTT.